The next 23 T cell receptor beta chains were all read from a single sample in a study of CD8 T cells in Susac syndrome. Random hexamers were used to reverse transcribe an amount of roughly 0.5 to 1 ug RNA. TCRdb processed the immunoSEQ multiplex PCR reads anew with MiXCR; each CDR3 protein has one entry. Here the sample spans 230,000 or so distinct CDR3 sequences, 95% being singletons. Sequencing was carried out using CD4+ T cells from PBMCs. These receptor sequences come from a human donor with multiple sclerosis.

This chain joins TRBV20-1 and TRBJ2-1; D unresolved. CDR3 length equals 11 residues. The V and J ends lost 6 bases and 7 bases respectively, with 10 bases between them. The germline V gene has CDR1 DFQATT and CDR2 SNEGSKA (reference sequence). CDR3 nucleotides: TGCAGTGCCACCTTAATTAATGAGCAGTTCTTC. Its translation is CSATLINEQFF.

The DNA for the CDR3 is TGTGCCAGCAGCGTAGATGGAGCGGGAGGTCCGCAAGAGACCCAGTACTTC. Translating gives CASSVDGAGGPQETQYF. The V call is TRBV9, the J call TRBJ2-5; TRBD2 aligns across 9 bases. CDR1 and CDR2 (germline): SGDLS, YYNGEE. Unmatched junction bases numbered 8, after V lost 0 bases and J lost 2 bases. This CDR3 has 17 amino acids.

The chain combines TRBV5-1 with TRBJ1-1, with a weak D call TRBD1 (5 bases). This CDR3 is 15 amino acids long. V was pared by 4 bases and J by 0 bases, with 13 bases between. CDR1 and CDR2 (germline): SGHRS, YFSETQ. The CDR3 DNA sequence: TGCGCCAGCAGCCCCAACCTAGGGGTGAACACTGAAGCTTTCTTT. Encoded protein: CASSPNLGVNTEAFF.

This chain uses TRBV3-1 with TRBJ1-5, with D hard to call. The V and J ends lost 0 bases and 3 bases respectively, with 9 bases between them. CDR3 length: 15 residues. Germline V gene data show CDR1 as LGHDT and CDR2 as YNNKEL (reference sequence). CDR3 region: CASSQDRHPNQPQHF. CDR3 in DNA: TGTGCCAGCAGCCAAGATAGGCACCCCAATCAGCCCCAGCATTTT.

V and J are TRBV20-1 and TRBJ1-2; TRBD1 is a possible D gene (6 bases). V lost 4 bases and J 3 bases, leaving 12 bases between the germline ends. Germline CDR1 is DFQATT and CDR2 is SNEGSKA (reference sequence). The CDR3 runs 13 residues. The CDR3 nucleotides are TGCAGTGCTACCGGACAGACCCACTATGGCTACACCTTC. It yields the protein CSATGQTHYGYTF.

This clonotype was recorded only once. The V gene is TRBV27, the J gene TRBJ2-2; D not certain. Deletions cut 8 bases from V and 6 bases from J, with 13 bases between. The CDR3 extends over 13 amino acids. The V gene's germline CDR1 is MNHEY and CDR2 SMNVEV (reference sequence). CDR3 nucleotide sequence: TGTGCCAGCGCCCAAAATAGGGCCGGGGAGCTGTTTTTT. Translating gives CASAQNRAGELFF.

The rearrangement links TRBV2 to TRBJ2-5; 12 nucleotides match TRBD1. V lost 6 bases, J lost 5 bases, and 7 bases stayed unmatched. CDR1 is SNHLY and CDR2 is FYNNEI in the germline V gene. CDR3 length equals 15 residues. CDR3: CASSGTGGAGETQYF. The CDR3 region has the DNA TGTGCCAGCAGCGGGACAGGGGGCGCCGGGGAGACCCAGTACTTC.

This chain links TRBV6-5 with TRBJ1-1, with TRBD1 as a possible D gene (5 bases). With 7 bases removed from V and 2 bases from J, the gap between germline ends came to 11 bases. The CDR3 consists of 13 residues. Germline V gene sequence: CDR1 MNHEY, CDR2 SVGAGI. CDR3 protein: CASTVDINTEAFF. Written as DNA, the CDR3 is TGTGCCAGCACCGTGGACATCAACACTGAAGCTTTCTTT.

The genes are TRBV7-9 and TRBJ2-7; D is uncertain. Trimming took off 5 bases at V and 6 bases at J, with 14 bases between the two ends. The CDR3 spans 13 residues. Germline V gives CDR1 SEHNR, CDR2 FQNEAQ (reference sequence). This chain's CDR3 is CASSRIISLEQYF. As DNA, the CDR3 is TGTGCCAGCAGCCGAATCATCTCTCTCGAGCAGTACTTC.

The gene calls are TRBV5-6 and TRBJ1-6; D not resolved. V was trimmed by 0 bases and J by 7 bases, leaving 8 bases between them. Germline V CDR1 and CDR2: SGHDT, YYEEEE. This CDR3 comprises 14 residues. This CDR3 reads CASSLVVGNSPLHF. The CDR3 region has the DNA TGTGCCAGCAGCTTGGTGGTTGGCAATTCACCCCTCCACTTT.

The chain couples TRBV5-1 to TRBJ2-5; D unresolved. The V gene lost 2 bases and the J gene lost 0 bases, with 5 bases spanning the gap. The CDR3 contains 13 residues. Looked up from germline, CDR1 is SGHRS and CDR2 is YFSETQ. CDR3 in DNA: TGCGCCAGCAGCTTCCAGTACCAAGAGACCCAGTACTTC. Protein: CASSFQYQETQYF.

The V gene is TRBV29-1, the J gene TRBJ2-3; 11 bases map to TRBD1. CDR3 length: 14 residues. Looked up from germline, CDR1 is SQVTM and CDR2 is ANQGSEA. Trimming cost V 6 bases and J 1 base; bases outside gene matches: 3. CDR3 nucleotide sequence: TGCAGCGTCCAGGACAGGGGGCGCACAGATACGCAGTATTTT. Translating it yields CSVQDRGRTDTQYF.

The rearrangement joins TRBV20-1 to TRBJ1-2; D call uncertain. Looked up from germline, CDR1 is DFQATT and CDR2 is SNEGSKA (reference sequence). Between the trimmed V and J ends, which lost 0 bases and 8 bases, there was a span of 13 bases. CDR3 length: 13 amino acids. For the CDR3, the DNA is TGCAGTGCTAGAGAACATGTGGGGTACGGCTACACCTTC. Its protein product is CSAREHVGYGYTF.

J is TRBJ2-2 and V is TRBV11-2; unclear D gene. The CDR3 is 12 amino acids. The V gene lost 1 base and the J gene lost 7 bases, with 4 bases spanning the gap. Germline assignment: CDR1 SGHAT and CDR2 FQNNGV. DNA of the CDR3: TGTGCCAGCAGCTTAGTCGTCGGGGAGCTGTTTTTT. Translation gives CASSLVVGELFF. Full variable domain (remainder filled in from reference TRBV11-2 and TRBJ2-2): EAGVAQSPRYKIIEKRQSVAFWCNPISGHATLYWYQQILGQGPKLLIQFQNNGVVDDSQLPKDRFSAERLKGVDSTLKIQPAKLEDSAVYLCASSLVVGELFFGEGSRLTVL.

This chain links TRBV29-1 with TRBJ1-2; TRBD1 matches at 7 bases. The ends lost 4 bases at V and 4 bases at J; junction bases unmatched: 3. The CDR3 extends over 12 amino acids. The germline gives CDR1 SQVTM, CDR2 ANQGSEA. CDR3: CSVVRDSYGYTF. The CDR3 DNA sequence: TGCAGCGTTGTAAGGGACAGCTATGGCTACACCTTC.

This clonotype was seen once. This chain uses TRBV28 with TRBJ1-2; possible D gene TRBD1, 5 bases. The V gene's germline CDR1 is MDHEN and CDR2 SYDVKM. Trimming removed 6 bases at V and 5 bases at J, with 19 bases between. The CDR3 sequence is 15 residues long. The CDR3 loop is CASSRGEPHTYGYTF. The CDR3 DNA follows: TGTGCCAGCAGCCGAGGGGAACCACACACTTATGGCTACACCTTC.

The rearrangement uses TRBV5-4 and TRBJ1-2, with D hard to call. Per germline, CDR1 SGHNT and CDR2 YYREEE (reference sequence). With 1 base removed from V and 6 bases from J, the gap between germline ends came to 4 bases. The CDR3 spans 11 residues. The CDR3 is CASSLSDGYTF. The CDR3 coding sequence is TGTGCCAGCAGCTTGTCAGATGGCTACACCTTC.

This rearrangement joins TRBV29-1 to TRBJ2-7, with TRBD1 matching 11 bases. Trimming removed 8 bases from V and 6 bases from J; junction bases left unmatched: 9. CDR1 and CDR2 from the germline V gene are SQVTM and ANQGSEA. This CDR3 has 13 residues. This CDR3 reads CSSKGTGGGEQYF. CDR3 coding DNA: TGCAGCTCCAAAGGGACAGGGGGGGGCGAGCAGTACTTC.

The chain carries TRBV29-1 and TRBJ2-1, with D hard to call. This CDR3 comprises 15 residues. V dropped 7 bases and J dropped 0 bases, with 16 bases sitting between them. The germline V gene encodes CDR1 SQVTM and CDR2 ANQGSEA. The DNA for the CDR3 is TGCAGCGCTCAAGACGGGTCCCTCTCCTACAATGAGCAGTTCTTC. This sequence encodes CSAQDGSLSYNEQFF.

The chain is built from TRBV25-1 and TRBJ2-5; 7 positions match TRBD2. Germline V gene data show CDR1 as MGHDK and CDR2 as SYGVNS. The J segment lost 0 bases and the V segment lost 4 bases, leaving 5 bases of the junction unmatched. The CDR3 consists of 15 residues. The CDR3 reads CASSGIAGNQETQYF. The DNA for the CDR3 is TGTGCCAGCAGTGGCATAGCGGGTAACCAAGAGACCCAGTACTTC. Full variable domain (rest looked up from reference TRBV25-1 and TRBJ2-5): EADIYQTPRYLVIGTGKKITLECSQTMGHDKMYWYQQDPGMELHLIHYSYGVNSTEKGDLSSESTVSRIRTEHFPLTLESARPSHTSQYLCASSGIAGNQETQYFGPGTRLLVL.

Here the CDR3 reads CASSLDSNGRGIQPQHF. The CDR3 bases are TGTGCCAGCAGTTTAGATTCAAATGGACGGGGAATACAGCCCCAGCATTTT. The chain links TRBV12-3 or TRBV12-4 to TRBJ1-5, with no clear D. The V and J ends lost 1 base and 7 bases respectively, with 20 bases between them. CDR3 length equals 17 residues.

This clonotype was picked up a small number of times. V usage is TRBV7-9 and J usage is TRBJ2-5; D uncertain. Germline CDR1 and CDR2: SEHNR and FQNEAQ (reference sequence). Trimming stripped 0 bases from V and 5 bases from J, with 4 bases between. The CDR3 has 12 amino acids. The CDR3 nucleotides are TGTGCCAGCAGCTTAGCGCCGGAGACCCAGTACTTC. Translation gives CASSLAPETQYF.

The chain is built from TRBV5-4 and TRBJ1-2; maybe TRBD1 (6 bases). This CDR3 region has 12 residues. Trimming removed 4 bases at V and 7 bases at J, with 11 bases between. The V gene's germline CDR1 is SGHNT and CDR2 YYREEE (reference sequence). The CDR3 region has the DNA TGTGCCAGCAGCCGGAAGGGGGGTGGCTACACCTTC. It is translated as CASSRKGGGYTF. Combining the CDR3 with reference TRBV5-4 and TRBJ1-2 gives the whole variable domain ETGVTQSPTHLIKTRGQQVTLRCSSQSGHNTVSWYQQALGQGPQFIFQYYREEENGRGNFPPRFSGLQFPNYSSELNVNALELDDSALYLCASSRKGGGYTFGSGTRLTVV.